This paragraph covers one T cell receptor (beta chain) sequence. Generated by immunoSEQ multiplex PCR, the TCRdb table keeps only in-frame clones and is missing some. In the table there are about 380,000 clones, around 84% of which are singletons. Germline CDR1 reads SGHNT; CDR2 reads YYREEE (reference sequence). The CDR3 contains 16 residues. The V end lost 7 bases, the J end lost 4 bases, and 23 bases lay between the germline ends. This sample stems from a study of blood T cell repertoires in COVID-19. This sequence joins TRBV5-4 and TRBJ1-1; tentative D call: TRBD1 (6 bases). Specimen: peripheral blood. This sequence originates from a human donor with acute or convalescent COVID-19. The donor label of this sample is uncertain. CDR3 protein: CASRGPPRQGSTEAFF. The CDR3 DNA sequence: TGTGCCAGCCGAGGGCCCCCTAGGCAGGGGAGCACTGAAGCTTTCTTT.